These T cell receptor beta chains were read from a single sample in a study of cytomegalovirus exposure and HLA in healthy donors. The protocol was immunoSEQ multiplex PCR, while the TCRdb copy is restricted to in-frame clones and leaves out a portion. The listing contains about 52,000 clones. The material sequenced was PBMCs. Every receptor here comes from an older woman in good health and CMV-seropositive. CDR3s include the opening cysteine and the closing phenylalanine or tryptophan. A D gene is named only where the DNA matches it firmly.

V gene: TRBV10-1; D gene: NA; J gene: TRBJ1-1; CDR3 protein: CASSESLNTEAFF; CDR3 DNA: TGCGCCAGCAGTGAGTCCTTGAACACTGAAGCTTTCTTT
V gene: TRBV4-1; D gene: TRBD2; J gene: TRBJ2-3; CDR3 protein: CASSRTGTSGQSTDTQYF; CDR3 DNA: TGCGCCAGCAGCAGGACCGGGACTAGCGGGCAAAGCACAGATACGCAGTATTTT
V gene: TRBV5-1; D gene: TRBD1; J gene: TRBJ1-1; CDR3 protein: CASSAPGQTMNTEAFF; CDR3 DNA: TGCGCCAGCAGCGCACCGGGACAGACTATGAACACTGAAGCTTTCTTT
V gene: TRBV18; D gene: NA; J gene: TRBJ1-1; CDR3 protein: CASSPDQGRGTEAFF; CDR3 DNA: TGTGCCAGCTCACCTGATCAGGGGAGAGGAACTGAAGCTTTCTTT
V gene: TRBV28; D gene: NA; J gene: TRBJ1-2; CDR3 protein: CASSLLSAAWRAHYGYTF; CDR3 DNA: TGTGCCAGCAGTCTCCTATCGGCGGCCTGGAGGGCCCACTATGGCTACACCTTC
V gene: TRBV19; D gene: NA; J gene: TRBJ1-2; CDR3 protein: CASSIGWAPNYGYTF; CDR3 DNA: TGTGCCAGTAGTATTGGCTGGGCGCCCAACTATGGCTACACCTTC
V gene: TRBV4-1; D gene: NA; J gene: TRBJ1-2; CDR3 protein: CASRPGQTNYGYTF; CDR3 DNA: TGCGCCAGCAGACCCGGACAGACTAACTATGGCTACACCTTC
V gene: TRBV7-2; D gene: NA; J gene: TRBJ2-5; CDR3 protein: CASTLLAKETQYF; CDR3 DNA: TGTGCCAGCACCTTGCTAGCGAAAGAGACCCAGTACTTC
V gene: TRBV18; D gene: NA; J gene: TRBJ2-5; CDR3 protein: CASSRGETQYF; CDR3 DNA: TGTGCCAGCTCACGCGGGGAGACCCAGTACTTC
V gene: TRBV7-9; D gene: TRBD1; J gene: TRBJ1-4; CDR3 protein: CASSLAQGYNEKLFF; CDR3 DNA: TGTGCCAGCAGCTTAGCACAGGGGTATAATGAAAAACTGTTTTTT
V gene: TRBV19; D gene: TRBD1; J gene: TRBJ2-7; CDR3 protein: CASGDRDRARGEQYF; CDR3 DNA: TGTGCCAGTGGGGACAGGGACAGGGCCCGGGGAGAGCAGTACTTC
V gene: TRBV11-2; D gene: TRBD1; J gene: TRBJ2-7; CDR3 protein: CASSLGQGSSYEQYF; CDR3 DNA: TGTGCCAGCAGCTTGGGACAGGGAAGCTCCTACGAGCAGTACTTC
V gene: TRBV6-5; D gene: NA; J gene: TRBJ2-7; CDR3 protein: CASSYSGRVYEQYF; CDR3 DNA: TGTGCCAGCAGTTACTCGGGCAGAGTCTACGAGCAGTACTTC
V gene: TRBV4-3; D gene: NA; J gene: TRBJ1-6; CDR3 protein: CASSPRGYNSPLHF; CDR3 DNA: TGCGCCAGCAGCCCTCGGGGTTATAATTCACCCCTCCACTTT
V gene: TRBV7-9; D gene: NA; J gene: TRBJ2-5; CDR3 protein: CASSLRLQTEETQYF; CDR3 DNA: TGTGCCAGCAGCTTAAGGCTACAGACAGAAGAGACCCAGTACTTC
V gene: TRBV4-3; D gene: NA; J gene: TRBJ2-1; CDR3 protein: CASSQGGSGGWDEQFF; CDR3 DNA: TGCGCCAGCAGCCAAGGAGGCTCGGGGGGCTGGGATGAGCAGTTCTTC
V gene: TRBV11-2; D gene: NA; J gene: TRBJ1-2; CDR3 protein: CASSFSGSSDGYTF; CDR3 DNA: TGTGCCAGCAGCTTTTCCGGGTCGTCGGATGGCTACACCTTC
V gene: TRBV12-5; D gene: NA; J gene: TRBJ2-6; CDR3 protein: CASGLVLTLGANVLTF; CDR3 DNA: TGTGCTAGTGGTTTGGTACTAACCTTAGGGGCCAACGTCCTGACTTTC
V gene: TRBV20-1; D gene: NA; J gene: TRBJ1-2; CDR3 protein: CAARGEVGYTF; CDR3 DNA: TGCGCGGCCCGGGGGGAGGTTGGCTACACCTTC
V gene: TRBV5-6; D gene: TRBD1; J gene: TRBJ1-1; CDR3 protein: CASSLTGGPVRTEAFF; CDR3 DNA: TGTGCCAGCAGCTTGACAGGGGGCCCCGTTCGTACTGAAGCTTTCTTT
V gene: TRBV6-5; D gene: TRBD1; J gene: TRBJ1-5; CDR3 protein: CASSREGAPNQPQHF; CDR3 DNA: TGTGCCAGCAGCCGGGAGGGGGCCCCAAATCAGCCCCAGCATTTT
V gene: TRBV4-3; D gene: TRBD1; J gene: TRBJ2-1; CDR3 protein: CASSQLRDRLYNEQFF; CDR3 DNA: TGCGCCAGCAGCCAGCTCCGGGACAGACTCTACAATGAGCAGTTCTTC
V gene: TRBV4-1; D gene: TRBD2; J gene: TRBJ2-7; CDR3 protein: CASSQGSGGYEQYF; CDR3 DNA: TGCGCCAGCAGCCAAGGTAGCGGGGGTTACGAGCAGTACTTC
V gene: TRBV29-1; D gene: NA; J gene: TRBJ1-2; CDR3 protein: CSAEDYYGYTF; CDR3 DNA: TGCAGCGCCGAGGACTACTATGGCTACACCTTC
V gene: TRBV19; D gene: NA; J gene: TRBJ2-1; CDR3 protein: CAPIRGNEQFF; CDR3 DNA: TGTGCCCCTATACGGGGCAATGAGCAGTTCTTC
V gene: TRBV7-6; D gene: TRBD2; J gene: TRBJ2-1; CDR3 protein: CASSWIAGGEQFF; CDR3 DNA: TGTGCCAGCAGCTGGATAGCGGGTGGTGAGCAGTTCTTC
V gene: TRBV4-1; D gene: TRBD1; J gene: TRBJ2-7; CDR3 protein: CASSPYLDRIGFVYEQYF; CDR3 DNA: TGCGCCAGCAGCCCATATTTGGACAGGATAGGGTTTGTCTACGAGCAGTACTTC
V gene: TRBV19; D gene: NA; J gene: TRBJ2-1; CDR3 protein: CASSILAGTDEQFF; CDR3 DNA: TGTGCCAGTAGTATATTAGCGGGGACAGATGAGCAGTTCTTC
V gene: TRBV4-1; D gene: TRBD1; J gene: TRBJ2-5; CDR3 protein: CASSRGQGTSQETQYF; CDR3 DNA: TGCGCCAGCAGCCGAGGACAGGGCACGTCCCAAGAGACCCAGTACTTC
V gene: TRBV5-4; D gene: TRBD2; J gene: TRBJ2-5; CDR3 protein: CASSLAGGSRETQYF; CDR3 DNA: TGTGCCAGCAGCTTGGCGGGGGGGAGTAGGGAGACCCAGTACTTC
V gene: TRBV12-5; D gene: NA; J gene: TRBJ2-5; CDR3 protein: CASGLAPSETQYF; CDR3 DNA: TGTGCTAGTGGTTTGGCCCCTAGCGAGACCCAGTACTTC
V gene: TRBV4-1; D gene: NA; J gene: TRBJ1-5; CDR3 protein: CASSQDHGQSNQPQHF; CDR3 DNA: TGCGCCAGCAGCCAAGATCACGGACAGAGCAATCAGCCCCAGCATTTT
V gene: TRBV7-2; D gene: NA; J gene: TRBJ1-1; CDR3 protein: CASSSPGLGEAFF; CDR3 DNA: TGTGCCAGCAGCTCGCCGGGACTGGGTGAAGCTTTCTTT
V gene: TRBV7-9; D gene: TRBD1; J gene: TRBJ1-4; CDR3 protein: CASSFAGGSEKLFF; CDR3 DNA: TGTGCCAGCAGCTTTGCAGGGGGTAGTGAAAAACTGTTTTTT
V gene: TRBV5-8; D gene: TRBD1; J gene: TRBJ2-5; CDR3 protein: CASSLAVGNRGQETQYF; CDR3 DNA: TGTGCCAGCAGCTTGGCGGTCGGAAACAGGGGTCAAGAGACCCAGTACTTC
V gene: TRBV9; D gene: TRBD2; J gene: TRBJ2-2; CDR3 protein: CASSPPWSTSGGNTGELFF; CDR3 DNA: TGTGCCAGCAGCCCCCCCTGGTCCACTAGCGGGGGGAACACCGGGGAGCTGTTTTTT
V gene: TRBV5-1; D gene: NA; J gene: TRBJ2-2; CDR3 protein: CASSRQVPNSGELFF; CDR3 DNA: TGCGCCAGCAGCCGGCAGGTCCCTAACTCCGGGGAGCTGTTTTTT